This TCR beta chain emerged from a study of beta chain features in type 1 diabetes. The wider study: The examined sorted cells totaled 110 million or so across samples.

General study points: VDJ junctions from patients with type 1 diabetes contained fewer insertions and more deletions. Moderate yet significant TCRB CDR3 shortening was seen in Type 1 diabetes patients in all four CD4+ subsets.

For this clone: Its target is not known.

Each of the CD4+ naive, central memory, regulatory and stem cell-like memory populations was sorted via CD45RO/CCR7/CD25/CD127/CD95/CD27. TCRB transcripts that were expressed got sequenced, as all of the isolated RNA had been reverse transcribed. Samples of naive, central memory and regulatory T cells yielded a mean of about 3.8 million reads. Libraries were prepared by immunoSEQ multiplex PCR; TCRdb keeps only in-frame clonotypes and omits some of them. The sample contains over 200,000 clones, approximately 11% of which appear only once. This TCR came from a man under 40 with type 1 diabetes. Sequenced sample: naive CD4+ T cells from blood.

The DNA of the CDR3 is TGTGCCAGCAGTCAAGTGGCGAACCCAGGGGGTACTAATGGCTACACCTTC. It specifies CASSQVANPGGTNGYTF. The chain is built from TRBV6-1 and TRBJ1-2, with 7 bases fitting TRBD1. The CDR3 length is 17 residues. Trimming removed 5 bases from V and 6 bases from J; junction bases left unmatched: 18. Per the germline V gene, CDR1 is MNHNS and CDR2 is SASEGT.